A single sample is the source of the 2 T cell receptor beta chains below, sequenced in a study of OX40 agonist ivuxolimab in advanced cancers. Method: immunoSEQ multiplex PCR; TCRdb's copy keeps in-frame clones and lacks some. The table records 80,000 to 95,000 clones, roughly 85% of them present only once. Specimen: CD4+ or CD8+ T cells sorted from blood, collected in a trial of the OX40 agonist ivuxolimab. The receptor set was obtained from an adult with an advanced solid tumor such as melanoma, head and neck, liver or kidney cancer.

This clone was observed once. The chain has TRBV5-6 and TRBJ2-7; 9 nucleotides align to TRBD1. CDR1 is SGHDT and CDR2 is YYEEEE in the germline V gene. With V trimmed by 4 bases and J by 3 bases, 8 bases remained unmatched. This CDR3 is 15 amino acids long. CDR3 sequence: CASSIGQGRGYEQYF. CDR3 DNA: TGTGCCAGCAGCATCGGACAGGGGAGAGGCTACGAGCAGTACTTC.

The chain couples TRBV28 to TRBJ2-7, with 10 positions matching TRBD1. In germline, CDR1 is MDHEN, CDR2 SYDVKM. V shed 5 bases and J 8 bases; nucleotides not matched to a gene: 21. This CDR3 has 18 residues. The DNA for the CDR3 is TGTGCCAGCAGTCCTAGAGGAGATTCCGGACAGGGGGGTTTCCAGCAGTACTTC. It is translated as CASSPRGDSGQGGFQQYF.